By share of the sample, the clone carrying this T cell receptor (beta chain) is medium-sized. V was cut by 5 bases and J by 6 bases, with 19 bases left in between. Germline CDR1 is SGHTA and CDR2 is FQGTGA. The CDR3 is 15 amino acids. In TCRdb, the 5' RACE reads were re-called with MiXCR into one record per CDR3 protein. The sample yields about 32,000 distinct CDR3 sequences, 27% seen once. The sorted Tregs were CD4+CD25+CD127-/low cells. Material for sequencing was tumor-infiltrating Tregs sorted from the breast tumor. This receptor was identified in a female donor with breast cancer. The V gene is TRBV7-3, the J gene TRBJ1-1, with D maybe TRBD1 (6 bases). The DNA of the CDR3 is TGTGCCAGCAGCACCACGGAGGGGGTAGGGTCTGAAGCTTTCTTT. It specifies CASSTTEGVGSEAFF.